Listed below are T cell receptor beta chains from one sample, sequenced in a study of metastatic and nonmetastatic thyroid tumors. Via MiXCR, TCRdb re-called the PCR reads. The sample carries 35,000 to 40,000 clones, around 21% recorded once. The sequenced sample was blood. Source of these receptors: a female donor with papillary thyroid cancer or a benign thyroid nodule (not recorded which). Some clones in this sample may be carry-over from other donors' samples. Both conserved end residues are part of each CDR3. The D gene is left open where the match is weak. Not all rows give a size; the values are once, few, many and, for expanded clones, a class.

j_call clone_size d_call v_call cdr3_aa cdr3_nt
TRBJ2-7 NA NA TRBV5-1 CASSLGVLTYEQYF TGCGCCAGTAGCTTGGGAGTCCTGACCTACGAGCAGTACTTC
TRBJ1-1 many NA TRBV19 CASSIDPDRNTEAFF TGTGCCAGTAGTATAGATCCGGACCGGAACACTGAAGCTTTCTTT
TRBJ2-3 NA TRBD2 TRBV11-2 CASSLDPPSPSGSTSDTQYF TGTGCCAGCAGCTTAGACCCGCCTAGTCCCAGCGGGAGTACTTCAGATACGCAGTATTTT
TRBJ1-1 few NA TRBV6-1 CASSELAFEMDTEAFF TGTGCCAGCAGTGAACTCGCGTTCGAAATGGACACTGAAGCTTTCTTT
TRBJ2-2 few NA TRBV6-1 CASISGIRNTWELFF TGTGCCAGCATCTCAGGCATACGAAACACCTGGGAGCTGTTTTTT
TRBJ2-7 medium-sized TRBD2 TRBV28 CASTEGLAGAYEQYF TGTGCCAGCACCGAGGGACTAGCGGGAGCCTACGAGCAGTACTTC
TRBJ2-5 NA TRBD1 TRBV28 CASRPGTGEETQYF TGTGCCAGCAGGCCCGGGACAGGGGAAGAGACCCAGTACTTC
TRBJ1-1 few NA TRBV6-1 CASSEGWNTEAFF TGTGCCAGCAGTGAAGGTTGGAACACTGAAGCTTTCTTT
TRBJ2-7 many TRBD2 TRBV19 CASSETSGSFSYEQYF TGTGCCAGTAGTGAGACTAGCGGGAGCTTCTCCTACGAGCAGTACTTC
TRBJ2-1 many TRBD1 TRBV2 CASSGGTGVYNEQFF TGTGCCAGCAGTGGAGGGACAGGGGTATACAATGAGCAGTTCTTC
TRBJ2-5 NA TRBD1 TRBV4-1 CASSTGTGFSQETQYF TGCGCCAGCAGCACCGGGACAGGGTTTTCCCAAGAGACCCAGTACTTC
TRBJ1-2 NA TRBD1 TRBV6-1 CASIQGADVYGYTF TGTGCCAGCATCCAGGGGGCGGACGTCTATGGCTACACCTTC
TRBJ2-2 few NA TRBV5-4 CASSPGWAQGGGELFF TGTGCCAGCAGCCCCGGATGGGCGCAGGGAGGAGGGGAGCTGTTTTTT
TRBJ1-1 NA NA TRBV5-1 CASSAGRVTEAFF TGCGCCAGCAGCGCTGGGAGGGTGACTGAAGCTTTCTTT
TRBJ1-1 medium-sized NA TRBV6-1 CASSGFGMGNTEAFF TGTGCCAGCAGTGGATTCGGGATGGGGAACACTGAAGCTTTCTTT
TRBJ2-1 NA TRBD2 TRBV6-4 CASSEAPSGSNEQFF TGTGCCAGCAGTGAGGCCCCTAGCGGGAGTAATGAGCAGTTCTTC
TRBJ2-1 many TRBD2 TRBV5-4 CASSVVGTSGPRGRDEQFF TGTGCCAGCAGCGTTGTGGGGACTAGCGGCCCCAGAGGTAGAGATGAGCAGTTCTTC
TRBJ2-3 many TRBD1 TRBV27 CASREQGHTQYF TGTGCCAGCAGAGAACAGGGGCATACGCAGTATTTT
TRBJ2-2 NA TRBD2 TRBV11-2 CASIHTSGRAHGELFF TGTGCCAGCATCCACACTAGCGGGAGGGCCCACGGTGAGCTGTTTTTT
TRBJ2-7 few NA TRBV28 CASMGTFTGSYEQYF TGTGCCAGCATGGGAACATTTACAGGGAGCTACGAGCAGTACTTC
TRBJ1-2 NA NA TRBV7-6 CASSPTGNYGYTF TGTGCCAGCAGCCCGACCGGGAACTATGGCTACACCTTC
TRBJ2-5 many NA TRBV15 CATSRDLGGQETQYF TGTGCCACCAGCAGAGATCTTGGGGGGCAAGAGACCCAGTACTTC
TRBJ2-5 many NA TRBV3-1 CASSRGDQGTQYF TGTGCCAGCAGCCGAGGCGACCAGGGGACCCAGTACTTC
TRBJ2-3 few NA TRBV15 CATSIYLGGDTQYF TGTGCCACCAGCATATATCTCGGGGGAGATACGCAGTATTTT
TRBJ1-4 few NA TRBV6-2/TRBV6-3 CASSYSREKLFF TGTGCCAGCAGTTACTCTAGAGAAAAACTGTTTTTT
TRBJ1-4 NA TRBD1 TRBV4-3 CASIQEQGANEKLFF TGCGCCAGCATCCAAGAGCAGGGGGCGAACGAAAAACTGTTTTTT
TRBJ2-5 many TRBD1 TRBV11-2 CASSLVGGTGTPYQETQYF TGTGCCAGCAGCTTAGTAGGGGGGACAGGGACACCGTACCAAGAGACCCAGTACTTC
TRBJ2-1 NA TRBD1 TRBV20-1 CSAKPGQGRDNEQFF TGCAGTGCGAAACCGGGACAGGGACGCGACAATGAGCAGTTCTTC
TRBJ2-7 medium-sized NA TRBV6-1 CASNRDYYEQYF TGTGCCAGCAACAGGGATTACTACGAGCAGTACTTC
TRBJ1-6 NA NA TRBV6-1 CASSRGSYNSPLHF TGTGCCAGCAGTAGGGGCTCCTATAATTCACCCCTCCACTTT
TRBJ1-1 NA TRBD1 TRBV6-2/TRBV6-3 CASSFPGQGKTEAFF TGTGCCAGCAGTTTTCCCGGACAGGGTAAAACTGAAGCTTTCTTT
TRBJ2-1 many TRBD2 TRBV18 CASSPKLAGGNEQFF TGTGCCAGCTCACCAAAACTAGCGGGTGGCAATGAGCAGTTCTTC
TRBJ2-2 NA TRBD2 TRBV6-2/TRBV6-3 CASSPTGGYSGAATVELFF TGTGCCAGCAGTCCTACGGGGGGGTATAGCGGGGCTGCCACCGTTGAGCTGTTTTTT
TRBJ2-2 NA NA TRBV3-1 CASSLWAIANTGELFF TGTGCCAGCAGCCTTTGGGCTATCGCAAACACCGGGGAGCTGTTTTTT
TRBJ2-4 many TRBD1 TRBV11-3 CASSTRTGFAKNIQYF TGTGCCAGCAGCACCCGGACAGGGTTCGCCAAAAACATTCAGTACTTC
TRBJ2-3 medium-sized TRBD2 TRBV6-4 CASSEGSGTDTQYF TGTGCCAGCAGTGAGGGTAGCGGGACAGATACGCAGTATTTT
TRBJ1-4 NA TRBD1 TRBV19 CASSITGTVNEKLFF TGTGCCAGTAGTATCACCGGGACAGTTAATGAAAAACTGTTTTTT
TRBJ2-7 NA TRBD2 TRBV2 CASRPRGGSYEQYF TGTGCCAGCAGACCCCGGGGGGGGAGTTACGAGCAGTACTTC
TRBJ2-7 many TRBD2 TRBV20-1 CSAPRLAGGPATSYEQYF TGCAGTGCTCCAAGACTAGCGGGAGGCCCAGCTACGAGCTACGAGCAGTACTTC
TRBJ2-1 medium-sized NA TRBV6-1 CASSEDPTKAYNEQFF TGTGCCAGCAGTGAGGACCCGACTAAGGCATACAATGAGCAGTTCTTC
TRBJ2-1 NA TRBD2 TRBV19 CASSIELAGGYNEQFF TGTGCCAGTAGTATCGAGCTAGCGGGTGGATACAATGAGCAGTTCTTC
TRBJ1-1 many NA TRBV20-1 CSARMRTSVMNTEAFF TGCAGTGCTAGAATGAGGACGTCTGTGATGAACACTGAAGCTTTCTTT
TRBJ2-1 few NA TRBV20-1 CSASKPGLRVQEQFF TGCAGTGCTTCCAAACCGGGACTGCGGGTACAAGAGCAGTTCTTC
TRBJ2-7 NA NA TRBV6-1 CASSEKPLPNEQYF TGTGCCAGCAGTGAAAAACCCTTACCCAACGAGCAGTACTTC
TRBJ2-1 NA TRBD2 TRBV12-3/TRBV12-4 CASRPNSGKRSYNEQFF TGTGCCAGCAGGCCTAATAGCGGGAAGAGGTCCTACAATGAGCAGTTCTTC
TRBJ1-2 NA NA TRBV19 CASSSGVRRGMEGDTF TGTGCCAGTAGTTCGGGGGTCCGCCGGGGGATGGAGGGCGACACCTTC